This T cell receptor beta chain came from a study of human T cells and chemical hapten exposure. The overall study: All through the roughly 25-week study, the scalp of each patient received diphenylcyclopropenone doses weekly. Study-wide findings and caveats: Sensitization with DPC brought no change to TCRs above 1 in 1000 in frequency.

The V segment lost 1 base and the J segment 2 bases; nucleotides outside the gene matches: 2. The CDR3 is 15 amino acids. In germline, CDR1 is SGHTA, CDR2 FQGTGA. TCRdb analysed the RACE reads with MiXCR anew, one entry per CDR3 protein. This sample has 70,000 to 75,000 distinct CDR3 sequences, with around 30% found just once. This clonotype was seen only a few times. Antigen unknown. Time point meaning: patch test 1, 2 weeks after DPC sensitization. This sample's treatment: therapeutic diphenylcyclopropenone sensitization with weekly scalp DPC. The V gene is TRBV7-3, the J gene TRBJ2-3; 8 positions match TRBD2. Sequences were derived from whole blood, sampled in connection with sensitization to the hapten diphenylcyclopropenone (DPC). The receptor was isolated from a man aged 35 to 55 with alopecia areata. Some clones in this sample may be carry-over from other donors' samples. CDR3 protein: CASSLIAGSTDTQYF. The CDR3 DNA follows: TGTGCCAGCAGCTTAATAGCGGGGTCCACAGATACGCAGTATTTT.